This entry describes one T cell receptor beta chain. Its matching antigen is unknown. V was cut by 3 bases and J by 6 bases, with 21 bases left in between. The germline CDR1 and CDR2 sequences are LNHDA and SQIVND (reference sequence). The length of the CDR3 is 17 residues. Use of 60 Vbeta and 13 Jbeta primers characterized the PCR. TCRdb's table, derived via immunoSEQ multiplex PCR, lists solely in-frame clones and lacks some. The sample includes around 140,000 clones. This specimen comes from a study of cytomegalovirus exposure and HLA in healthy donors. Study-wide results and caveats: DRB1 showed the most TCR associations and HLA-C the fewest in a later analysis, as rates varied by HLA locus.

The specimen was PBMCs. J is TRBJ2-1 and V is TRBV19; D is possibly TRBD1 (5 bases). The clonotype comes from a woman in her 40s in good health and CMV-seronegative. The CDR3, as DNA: TGTGCCAGTAGTATCAGACACAGGACCAATGGCATCAATGAGCAGTTCTTC. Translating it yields CASSIRHRTNGINEQFF.